This T cell receptor beta chain was sequenced during a study of identical twins. A template switching step contributed a universal primer site, while unique molecular identifiers were present in the cDNA. Via MiXCR, TCRdb re-called the 5' RACE reads, giving one row per CDR3 protein. In the table there are about 890,000 distinct CDR3 sequences, around 12% of which are singletons. A few counts support this clonotype. Antigen unknown. This CDR3 comprises 17 residues. Trimming shortened V by 3 bases and J by 5 bases, and 19 bases separated the two germline ends. Germline CDR1 MGHRA, CDR2 YSYEKL. The study's findings and limits: Part of the zero-insertion signal could reflect confounding by invariant MAIT and iNKT cells. Conclusions were based on cross-sectional statistical analysis, without following the same donors. Insertions were reduced in abundant cord blood beta clonotypes but not in memory repertoires.

This sample also appeared in a second study, on yellow fever vaccine responses in identical twins.

The sample was PBMCs. V is TRBV4-1 and J is TRBJ2-2; D uncertain. The TCR originated in a woman younger than 35 in good health. The CDR3 region has the DNA TGCGCCAGCAGCCATGATGCCGGGCCCCAAAGGACCGGGGAGCTGTTTTTT. Its protein product is CASSHDAGPQRTGELFF.